Reported below is one TCR beta chain. Germline V gene data show CDR1 as SQVTM and CDR2 as ANQGSEA. This CDR3 spans 13 amino acids. Allocation to cohorts depended on clinical history reported by the participants. The data belong to a study of blood T cell repertoires in COVID-19. About the study: Spain, Italy and the United States supplied samples that represented acute and convalescent COVID-19. The analysed material was cDNA or gDNA that came from T cells, B-cell-depleted T cells, or PBMCs.

Authors' processing steps: Using reference gene primer amplification, nucleated cell counts were estimated. Method: immunoSEQ multiplex PCR; TCRdb's copy keeps in-frame clones and lacks some. The V and J calls and clone size come from that table; D and trimming were worked out from the DNA. The sample records around 160,000 clones, approximately 87% being singletons. The sequence derives from a woman in her twenties or thirties with acute COVID-19. This chain connects TRBV29-1 to TRBJ2-1; D might be TRBD1 (5 bases). Sequences were obtained from PBMCs or T cells enriched from blood (not recorded which). Here the CDR3 reads CSQATRLGDEQFF. In nucleotides, the CDR3 is TGCAGTCAGGCCACCCGCCTAGGGGATGAGCAGTTCTTC.